What follows is one T cell receptor (beta chain) and its context. No cognate antigen has been identified for it. Per-base quality was not reported, and no clone a single base away is much larger than it. This record comes from a study of T cell repertoires in aging, cancer and after chemotherapy (dated 2019 in TCRdb). The study in broad terms: Donors spanned six age groups from 30 or younger to 70 or older, with at least three individuals per group. Alongside fewer than 100 healthy donors serving as a reference group, the cohort included 200 to 250 cancer patients, of whom 90 to 94 had hematological cancers and some 130 had solid cancers. The study profiled peripheral blood TCR beta repertoires from healthy donors and cancer patients to examine immunoaging and T cell reconstitution after chemotherapy. Paired pre- and post-chemotherapy samples in the solid tumor group came from brain tumor (glioblastoma) patients receiving temozolomide-based therapy. The complete dataset included approximately 10 million TCR reads.

In the germline V gene (reference sequence), CDR1 corresponds to DFQATT and CDR2 to SNEGSKA. The V end gives up 3 bases and the J end 5 bases, leaving 4 bases in the junction not matched to a gene. Including cysteine and phenylalanine, the CDR3 has 14 amino acids. CDR3 DNA only is kept here, 42 bases in frame from base 1. TCR beta rearrangements were amplified from genomic DNA extracted from peripheral blood rather than from sorted cells or RNA. Rearranged TRB sequences spanning V, D and J segments were amplified by multiplex touch-down PCR using a mixed TRB-A/B primer pool. Illumina adapters and sample indices were added to the amplicons in two consecutive PCR reactions performed with Phusion HS II polymerase. Amplicons were gel-purified using the NucleoSpin Gel and PCR Clean-up kit and were subsequently checked with Qubit and an Agilent 2100 Bioanalyzer. The libraries were sequenced on an Illumina MiSeq with 600-cycle, single-indexed, paired-end runs. As for how the authors treated the data: MiXCR versions 2.12 and 3.0.5 were used to process TRB sequences. A clone was defined as each unique CDR3 nucleotide sequence, and only productive sequences supported by at least two reads were kept. Shannon diversity, evenness, clonality (one minus evenness), and alpha-parameterized diversity profiles from alpha 0 to 5 were included as repertoire metrics. The IGoR algorithm was used to compute generation probabilities of clones in paired pre- and post-chemotherapy samples. TCRdb handled the public reads itself, with Q25 trimming in fastp and clone calling in MiXCR, and kept productive beta chains. CDR3 protein sequences are deduplicated, and each keeps its most common genes and DNA. TCRdb, rather than the study authors, made the V and J calls. Counted in this sample were several thousand distinct CDR3 sequences; roughly 75% of them appeared once. Roughly 8.6% of the sample lies in the top ten.

Study-wide findings and limitations: In both cancer cohorts, median generation probability rose over the chemotherapy interval, which suggests that the repertoire was reconstituted through rebound thymic output. Compared with age-matched healthy donors, untreated patients with hematological or solid cancers had significantly lower TCR diversity and higher clonality in blood. According to the authors, the repertoire data do not permit conclusions about immunological memory after chemotherapy. In healthy donors, the decline in TCR diversity with age was mainly explained by loss of richness, whereas in cancer patients loss of evenness was also found to contribute.

This receptor was taken from a human donor with a solid tumor. In this chain, TRBV20-1 is recombined with TRBJ1-4, with TRBD1 identical over 9 junction bases. The sample consisted of blood. The CDR3 protein is CSASPGQGNEKLFF. The bases are TGCAGTGCTAGCCCGGGACAGGGCAATGAAAAACTGTTTTTT.